This paragraph reports one T cell receptor beta chain. This clonotype has a handful of counts. The target of this receptor is not known. No quality values exist for individual bases; no much larger clone is one base distant. The library was obtained by 5' RACE. Sequencing instrument: Illumina HiSeq 2500. The second PCR ran for roughly 6 to 11 cycles and used a J-beta primer mix along with a sample-barcoded 5' primer. A unique molecular identifier was introduced onto each TCR beta cDNA molecule by a template-switch 5' adaptor carrying 12 random nucleotides. At least 2.5 million CDR3-containing paired-end reads were obtained from each sample. All of the RNA was converted into first-strand cDNA using the Mint cDNA synthesis kit, with a TRBC-specific oligonucleotide serving as the primer. Following uracil-DNA glycosylase treatment, all cDNA underwent a first 18-cycle PCR with the universal primers M1SS and BC2_uni_R. The original pipeline was this. Each sample was normalized by randomly selecting 1 million high-quality reads, each carrying a distinct molecular identifier. Instead of being binned into consensus sequences, reads that shared molecular identifiers were thrown out. MiTCR, set to a Q25 quality threshold and the strictest error-elimination algorithm, was used for CDR3 identification, clonotype clustering and error correction. A nonparametric unseen species model with Euler transformation was used to estimate lower-bound total TCR beta diversity. TCRdb applied fastp at Q25 and MiXCR to the public reads, then kept only in-frame beta chains. Each CDR3 protein gets just one entry, which takes the most common genes and DNA from the rows behind it. TCRdb, not the authors, supplied the V and J calls. This sample holds some 900,000 distinct CDR3 sequences; about 48% were observed only once. The biggest ten clones account for 10% to 15% of the sample.

A distance of 15 bases separates the germline ends of V and J, which lose 6 bases and 6 bases respectively. CDR3 length: 13 amino acids, cysteine to phenylalanine. Solely the CDR3 DNA is kept, with 39 bases framed from the first base. This sample was included in a study of blood T cells in healthy people across ages (dated by TCRdb to between 2014 and 2017). With respect to the entire study: Template switching captured roughly one uniquely barcoded TCR beta cDNA molecule per two T cells in model experiments. Age-related changes in TCR beta repertoire diversity were measured in the study by deep sequencing normalized with unique cDNA molecular identifiers. The donors were split into four age groups: young (average 16 years), middle-aged (roughly 39), aged (more than 55) and long-lived (roughly 77). To avoid experimental bias, donors of different ages were distributed randomly across sequencing lanes. The study analyzed two additional independent replicas of 1 million unique cDNA reads from the same blood draw for two donors, one aged 18 to 29 and one aged 80 or older. On the study overall, not on this receptor specifically: Total diversity estimates from one million sequenced T cells were considered lower bounds and underestimates. Since profiling was done on bulk unsorted PBMCs, naive and antigen-experienced compartments could not be conclusively compared. Because donor CMV infection status was unknown, age-related changes in expanded clonotypes were potentially confounded. The percentage of naive T cells measured by flow cytometry correlated strongly with observed TCR beta diversity. As age increased, observed TCR beta diversity per million T cells dropped in a roughly linear way, and a significant reduction was already evident by age 40. Compared with the aged group, the long-lived group had more naive CD4+ T cells, fewer expanded clones and increased TCR diversity, a pattern suggesting age selection.

The roughly 39 donors, aged about 6 to 95 years, were systemically healthy Caucasian individuals from Russia. Around 9.7 milliliters of peripheral blood were collected from each donor into EDTA-treated Vacutainer tubes. Ficoll-Paque density-gradient centrifugation was used to isolate PBMCs, with at least 7 million per sample. Total RNA, at least 6 micrograms per sample, was extracted from PBMCs with Trizol reagent. Naive CD45RAhigh/CD27high T cell percentages were measured by flow cytometry on a PBMC aliquot from every donor. The sequenced sample consisted of blood. The sequence derives from a man aged 30 to 39 in good health. The chain joins TRBV12-3 or TRBV12-4 to TRBJ2-7; TRBD1 is perhaps the D gene, given 6 matching bases. The DNA sequence is TGTGCCAGCAGCCTACCCGACAGGCCCGAGCAGTACTTC. This is translated as CASSLPDRPEQYF.